The clone carrying this T cell receptor beta chain showed up just a few times. These data belong to a study of blood T cell repertoires in COVID-19. As for the study in general: Acute-phase and convalescent COVID-19 samples originated in the United States, Italy and Spain. PBMCs, B-cell-depleted T cells, or T cells were the source of the cDNA or gDNA that made up the material.

Original handling: Estimation of nucleated cell counts relied on the amplification of reference gene primers. Sequencing used immunoSEQ multiplex PCR; TCRdb keeps in-frame clones, though not all of them. For V, J and clone size, that table is used; D and trimming come from the DNA. The top ten hold around 2.2% of the sample, which has 25,000 to 30,000 clones, roughly nine tenths seen once. The CDR3 runs 15 residues. J was trimmed by 2 bases and V by 4 bases; bases with no gene match: 9. CDR1 SGHRS and CDR2 YFSETQ come from the germline V gene. This receptor was identified in a man aged 45-65 years with active COVID-19. The chain uses TRBV5-1 and TRBJ2-7, with 7 bases fitting TRBD2. The material sequenced was peripheral blood. The CDR3 DNA reads TGCGCCAGCAGCCTCGCGACTAGCACGCCCTACGAGCAGTACTTC. Translation gives CASSLATSTPYEQYF. The full variable domain, rest sourced from reference TRBV5-1 and TRBJ2-7, is KAGVTQTPRYLIKTRGQQVTLSCSPISGHRSVSWYQQTPGQGLQFLFEYFSETQRNKGNFPGRFSGRQFSNSRSEMNVSTLELGDSALYLCASSLATSTPYEQYFGPGTRLTVT.